This entry features one T cell receptor beta chain sequence. Its antigen is as yet unknown. TCRdb's copy holds only in-frame clones and misses some; the assay was immunoSEQ multiplex PCR. The sample lists about 150,000 clones; around 93% were seen once. This entry comes from a study of cytomegalovirus exposure and HLA in healthy donors. Whole-study findings and limits: A few of the chains that were CMV-associated were confirmed in vitro to be specific for CMV antigens.

This CDR3 contains 13 residues. Germline lookup yields CDR1 SEHNR and CDR2 FQNEAQ (reference sequence). The J segment lost 7 bases and the V segment lost 1 base, leaving 0 bases of the junction unmatched. Sequences were obtained from PBMCs. The receptor was derived from a man aged 18-30 years in good health and CMV-seropositive. The chain has TRBV7-9 and TRBJ2-3, with 9 bases matching TRBD1. CDR3 residues: CASSLDRGHTQYF. CDR3 in DNA: TGTGCCAGCAGCTTAGACAGGGGGCATACGCAGTATTTT.